Shown below are 7 T cell receptor beta chains from a single sample sequenced in a study of T-cell memory formation after mild COVID-19. TCRdb ran MiXCR on the 5' RACE reads and lists one entry per CDR3 protein. The sample lists approximately 99,000 distinct CDR3 sequences, roughly a sixth occurring once. The material sequenced was PBMCs or a T cell subset sorted from them (not recorded which). All receptors derive from a man between 18 and 35 years old who had mild COVID-19 (a few samples of this study predate the infection). Cell type and time point are not known.

V is TRBV7-9 and J is TRBJ2-3; D gene unclear. V lost 1 base and J 8 bases, leaving 13 bases between the germline ends. Germline CDR1 reads SEHNR; CDR2 reads FQNEAQ (reference sequence). The CDR3 has 14 residues. For the CDR3, the DNA is TGTGCCAGCAGCTTAGACCCTACCGTTGCTACGCAGTATTTT. Protein: CASSLDPTVATQYF.

The V gene is TRBV19, the J gene TRBJ1-1; 7 bases align to TRBD1. J was trimmed by 6 bases and V by 1 base; bases with no gene match: 5. Germline V CDR1 and CDR2: LNHDA, SQIVND (reference sequence). CDR3 length: 14 amino acids. The CDR3 nucleotides are TGTGCCAGTAGTATAGTCAACACAGGGGCTGAAGCTTTCTTT. Translating gives CASSIVNTGAEAFF.

This clonotype has ten or more counts. The chain carries TRBV9 and TRBJ1-1; D ambiguous. The germline CDR1 and CDR2 sequences are SGDLS and YYNGEE. The CDR3 runs to 14 residues. V was clipped by 1 base and J by 0 bases, with 7 bases between them. DNA of the CDR3: TGTGCCAGCAGCGTATCCGGAATGAACACTGAAGCTTTCTTT. It translates to CASSVSGMNTEAFF.

This clonotype was seen a few times. V is TRBV6-2 or TRBV6-3 and J is TRBJ2-7; 9 nucleotides align to TRBD1. CDR3 length: 11 amino acids. CDR1 MNHEY and CDR2 SVGEGT come from the germline V gene. The junction had 8 bases not matched to a gene; V was cut back by 11 bases and J by 9 bases. CDR3 amino acids: CAGGQGLWQYF. The CDR3 nucleotides read TGTGCCGGGGGACAGGGACTTTGGCAGTACTTC.

This clonotype was found a few times. The chain joins TRBV11-3 to TRBJ2-1, with a weak D call TRBD2 (6 bases). The CDR3 is 15 amino acids. CDR1 and CDR2 from the germline V gene are SGHNT and YENEEA. V lost 5 bases and J lost 3, with 14 bases in between. The CDR3 nucleotides read TGTGCCAGCAGCCCCGGGGGAGGAGGCTACAATGAGCAGTTCTTC. As protein: CASSPGGGGYNEQFF.

This clonotype was seen only a few times. The rearrangement links TRBV7-2 to TRBJ2-1; D is unclear. CDR1 and CDR2 (germline): SGHTA, FQGNSA. The V end lost 1 base, the J end lost 8 bases, and 9 bases lay between the germline ends. The CDR3 is 13 amino acids. This CDR3 is CASSLGRDYEQFF. In nucleotides, the CDR3 is TGTGCCAGCAGCTTAGGGAGAGATTATGAGCAGTTCTTC.

The chain combines TRBV2 with TRBJ1-6; D possibly corresponds to TRBD1 (5 bases). CDR3 length: 14 residues. Germline CDR1 and CDR2: SNHLY and FYNNEI. Trimming pared 5 bases from V and 8 bases from J, leaving 13 bases between. The DNA of the CDR3 is TGTGCCAGCAGTCTTAGGGGAGGGGATTCACCCCTCCACTTT. It is translated as CASSLRGGDSPLHF.